What follows are 9 T cell receptor beta chains derived from one specimen sequenced in a study of blood T cell repertoires in COVID-19. TCRdb's copy holds only in-frame clones and misses some; the assay was immunoSEQ multiplex PCR. Of some 250,000 clones listed, roughly four fifths are singletons. The material sequenced was PBMCs or T cells enriched from blood (not recorded which). The source of these receptors is a man aged 40-49 years who had recovered from COVID-19.

The J gene is TRBJ2-3, the V gene TRBV30; D is ambiguous. Trimming pared 4 bases from V and 5 bases from J, leaving 10 bases between. This CDR3 contains 12 residues. Germline V CDR1 and CDR2: GTSNPN, SVGIG (reference sequence). This CDR3 reads CAWTHPQDTQYF. The CDR3 region has the DNA TGTGCCTGGACCCATCCACAAGATACGCAGTATTTT.

The rearrangement joins TRBV21-1 to TRBJ2-1; TRBD1 is taken as the D call from the table, unchecked against the DNA. TRBV21-1 is deemed a pseudogene. The CDR3 has 14 residues. The CDR3 protein is CASSRGAYANEQFF. The CDR3 DNA reads as TGTGCCAGCAGCAGGGGCGCTTACGCGAATGAGCAGTTCTTC.

The chain combines TRBV5-1 with TRBJ2-3, with TRBD1 as a possible D gene (5 bases). The V end was cut by 8 bases, the J end by 2 bases, with 12 bases between. The length of the CDR3 is 13 residues. Germline V gene data show CDR1 as SGHRS and CDR2 as YFSETQ. CDR3 region: CARRQPHTDTQYF. CDR3 nucleotide sequence: TGCGCCAGGAGACAGCCCCACACAGATACGCAGTATTTT. The full variable domain, with the rest looked up from reference TRBV5-1 and TRBJ2-3, is KAGVTQTPRYLIKTRGQQVTLSCSPISGHRSVSWYQQTPGQGLQFLFEYFSETQRNKGNFPGRFSGRQFSNSRSEMNVSTLELGDSALYLCARRQPHTDTQYFGPGTRLTVL.

CDR3 coding DNA: TGTGCCAGCAGCTTAGGACAGGGGAACACTGAAGCTTTCTTT. This codes for CASSLGQGNTEAFF. The chain combines TRBV7-2 with TRBJ1-1; 7 bases map to TRBD1. Per germline, CDR1 SGHTA and CDR2 FQGNSA. The CDR3 extends over 14 amino acids. J was trimmed by 1 base and V by 1 base; bases with no gene match: 0.

V gene TRBV18 combines with J gene TRBJ2-1; TRBD2 might be the D (6 bases). This CDR3 has 14 amino acids. The germline V gene has CDR1 KGHSH and CDR2 LQKENI. Trimming removed 6 bases at V and 3 bases at J, with 12 bases between. CDR3 amino acids: CASSLTSSYNEQFF. The CDR3 nucleotides are TGTGCCAGCTCTCTAACTAGCAGCTACAATGAGCAGTTCTTC. Using reference TRBV18 and TRBJ2-1 for the parts outside the CDR3, the full variable domain is NAGVMQNPRHLVRRRGQEARLRCSPMKGHSHVYWYRQLPEEGLKFMVYLQKENIIDESGMPKERFSAEFPKEGPSILRIQQVVRGDSAAYFCASSLTSSYNEQFFGPGTRLTVL.

V and J are TRBV7-6 and TRBJ1-2; weak D call: TRBD1 (6 bases). CDR1 and CDR2 from the germline V gene are SGHVS and FNYEAQ. This CDR3 region has 15 residues. With 1 base removed from V and 6 bases from J, the gap between germline ends came to 15 bases. The CDR3, as DNA: TGTGCCAGCAGCTTAGGTACATCGGCAGGGGATGGCTACACCTTC. This codes for CASSLGTSAGDGYTF.

The chain recombines TRBV5-4 with TRBJ2-5, with 10 bases identical to TRBD2. With 4 bases clipped from V and 5 bases from J, the junction kept 11 bases outside the gene matches. CDR1 is SGHNT and CDR2 is YYREEE in the germline V gene (reference sequence). The CDR3 covers 16 residues. Here the CDR3 reads CASSPLSGGAIETQYF. The CDR3 DNA reads TGTGCCAGCAGCCCATTGAGCGGGGGGGCCATTGAGACCCAGTACTTC.

This chain uses TRBV6-2 or TRBV6-3 with TRBJ2-1, with 7 bases lining up with TRBD2. Germline CDR1 and CDR2: MNHEY and SVGEGT. The CDR3 consists of 16 residues. Unmatched junction bases numbered 11, after V lost 4 bases and J lost 5 bases. For the CDR3, the DNA is TGTGCCAGCAGTTCCGCCCTGACTCGGGGGGACAATGAGCAGTTCTTC. It encodes CASSSALTRGDNEQFF.

J is TRBJ1-1 and V is TRBV4-1; D perhaps matches TRBD1 (6 bases). This CDR3 is 15 amino acids long. Germline values: CDR1 MGHRA, CDR2 YSYEKL. Trimming left V 2 bases short and J 3 bases short, with 13 bases between. The CDR3 coding sequence is TGCGCCAGCAGCCAAACTACAGGGCCGGACACTGAAGCTTTCTTT. Encoded protein: CASSQTTGPDTEAFF.